The clone carrying this T cell receptor beta chain was picked up a small number of times. The target antigen is unknown. Trimming cost V 5 bases and J 1 base, with 11 bases left between them. The CDR3 is 14 amino acids. Germline V gene data show CDR1 as SGHTA and CDR2 as FQGNSA. The sample originates from a study of CD8 T cells in ankylosing spondylitis. Findings and caveats of the study: Disease-linked clones had a CD8+ phenotype and relatively low frequency in peripheral blood. Disease-linked clones reportedly concentrated significantly in matched ankylosing spondylitis synovial fluid. Ankylosing spondylitis blood seemed to carry a telltale TCR beta motif made of several highly homologous variants.

With molecular barcodes, quantitative 5'-RACE was used to make the TCR beta libraries. Each CDR3 protein is one row after TCRdb ran MiXCR on the 5' RACE reads. Here the sample spans under 200,000 distinct CDR3 sequences, 10% to 15% being singletons. The clonotype originates from a female donor with ankylosing spondylitis or in good health (not recorded which). The genes are TRBV7-2 and TRBJ1-1; D perhaps matches TRBD1 (6 bases). The material sequenced was blood, either unsorted or a sorted T cell fraction (not recorded which). CDR3 sequence: CASSPQTGNTEAFF. For the CDR3, the DNA is TGTGCCAGCAGCCCGCAGACAGGGAACACTGAAGCTTTCTTT.